This T cell receptor (beta chain) appears in the sequencing data of a study of blood T cell repertoires in COVID-19. Trimming stripped 3 bases from V and 2 bases from J, with 13 bases between. This CDR3 has 15 amino acids. Germline V CDR1 and CDR2: MNHNS, SASEGT. Sequenced by immunoSEQ multiplex PCR; TCRdb stores in-frame clones only, minus some. The table includes tens of thousands of clones, 91% detected once. Sequenced material: peripheral blood. The genes are TRBV6-1 and TRBJ2-5; perhaps TRBD1 as D (6 bases). The TCR comes from a man between 70 and 80 years old with active COVID-19. The CDR3 DNA follows: TGTGCCAGCAGTGACAGGACAGTGGGGCAAGAGACCCAGTACTTC. Its translation is CASSDRTVGQETQYF.